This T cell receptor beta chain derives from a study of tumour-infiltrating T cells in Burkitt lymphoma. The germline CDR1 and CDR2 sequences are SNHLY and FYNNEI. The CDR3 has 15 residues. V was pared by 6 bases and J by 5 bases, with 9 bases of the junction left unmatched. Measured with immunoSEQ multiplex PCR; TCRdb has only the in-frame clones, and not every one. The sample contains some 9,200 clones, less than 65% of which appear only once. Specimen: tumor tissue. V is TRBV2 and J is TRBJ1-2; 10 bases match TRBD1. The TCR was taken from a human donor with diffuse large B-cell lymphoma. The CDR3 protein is CASRERGQGKYGYTF. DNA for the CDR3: TGTGCCAGCAGGGAAAGGGGACAGGGGAAGTATGGCTACACCTTC.